Listed below are T cell receptor beta chains from one sample, sequenced in a study of control samples from healthy donors and cancer patients. Sequencing used immunoSEQ multiplex PCR; TCRdb keeps in-frame clones, though not all of them. This sample has 100,000 to 150,000 clones, with about 90% found just once. The specimen sequenced was blood. The receptors derive from a man aged 45-65 years in good health. CDR3s include the opening cysteine and the closing phenylalanine or tryptophan. The D gene is left open where the match is weak. Clone size is given for some rows only: seen once, a few or many times, or a class if the clone is expanded.

v_gene	d_gene	j_gene	abundance	CDR3nt	CDR3aa
TRBV6-1	NA	TRBJ2-7	NA	TGTGCCAGCAGTGAACACATAAACAGGGACGAGCAGTACTTC	CASSEHINRDEQYF
TRBV6-6	NA	TRBJ1-6	NA	TGTGCCAGCAGTTTGTTCGGAGATTCACCCCTCCACTTT	CASSLFGDSPLHF
TRBV6-2/TRBV6-3	NA	TRBJ1-5	NA	TGTGCCAGCAGTCTGGCGTTCGGTCAGCCCCAGCATTTT	CASSLAFGQPQHF
TRBV9	NA	TRBJ2-1	NA	TGTGCCAGCAGCGTAGGTGTGACTAGTTACAATGAGCAGTTCTTC	CASSVGVTSYNEQFF
TRBV2	TRBD2	TRBJ2-3	NA	TGTGCCAGCAGTGATAGAGGTAGCGGGGGAACGCAGTATTTT	CASSDRGSGGTQYF
TRBV9	NA	TRBJ2-3	NA	TGTGCCAGCAGCGTAGCGGGTAGTCGAAGCACAGATACGCAGTATTTT	CASSVAGSRSTDTQYF
TRBV5-1	TRBD1	TRBJ2-4	NA	TGCGCCAGCAGCTTCGGACAGGAAAAACCTAAAAACATTCAGTACTTC	CASSFGQEKPKNIQYF
TRBV12-5	TRBD2	TRBJ2-1	NA	TGTGCTAGTGGTTTGATAGCGGGGGGGACTTACAATGAGCAGTTCTTC	CASGLIAGGTYNEQFF
TRBV4-2	TRBD1	TRBJ1-5	NA	TGTGCCAGCAGCCAAGGTTTTGCAGGGGGCCATCAGCCCCAGCATTTT	CASSQGFAGGHQPQHF
TRBV7-9	NA	TRBJ2-3	NA	TGTGCCAGCAGCCCCGGGACCTTCGGCGCAGATACGCAGTATTTT	CASSPGTFGADTQYF
TRBV29-1	NA	TRBJ2-3	NA	TGCAGCGTTGACCACACCGGCCTTTATACGCAGTATTTT	CSVDHTGLYTQYF
TRBV20-1	NA	TRBJ2-7	NA	TGCAGTGCTAGGGGCGGGTACGAGCAGTACTTC	CSARGGYEQYF
TRBV3-1/TRBV3-2	NA	TRBJ1-5	NA	TGTGCCAGCAGCCAAGGGGCAGGCAATCAGCCCCAGCATTTT	CASSQGAGNQPQHF
TRBV10-3	TRBD1	TRBJ2-3	NA	TGTGCCATCAGTGGCGGACAGGTTCAAGTCACAGATACGCAGTATTTT	CAISGGQVQVTDTQYF
TRBV5-1	NA	TRBJ2-7	NA	TGCGCCAGCAGCCCCGCGCGGACGGGGAGCTCCTACGAGCAGTACTTC	CASSPARTGSSYEQYF
TRBV7-2	NA	TRBJ2-1	NA	TGTGCCAGCAGCTTATGGGCGGGGTCGGACAATGAGCAGTTCTTC	CASSLWAGSDNEQFF
TRBV7-2	TRBD2	TRBJ2-7	NA	TGTGCCAGCAGCTCCAGACTAGCGGGGAGGTACGAGCAGTACTTC	CASSSRLAGRYEQYF
TRBV6-5	NA	TRBJ2-7	NA	TGTGCCAGCAGTTACTCTGACATAGAGGGCTACGAGCAGTACTTC	CASSYSDIEGYEQYF
TRBV19	TRBD1	TRBJ1-1	NA	TGTGCCAGTAGTATAAGGAGACAGGGTGAAGCTTTCTTT	CASSIRRQGEAFF
TRBV6-5	NA	TRBJ2-2	NA	TGTGCCAGCAGTATGACAGTCACCGGGGAGCTGTTTTTT	CASSMTVTGELFF
TRBV27	TRBD1	TRBJ1-1	once	TGTGCCAGCACCCCAGGGGGGTTAAGCACTGAAGCTTTCTTT	CASTPGGLSTEAFF
TRBV18	NA	TRBJ2-2	once	TGTGCCAGCTCACCACGTTCCCAGAACACCGGGGAGCTGTTTTTT	CASSPRSQNTGELFF